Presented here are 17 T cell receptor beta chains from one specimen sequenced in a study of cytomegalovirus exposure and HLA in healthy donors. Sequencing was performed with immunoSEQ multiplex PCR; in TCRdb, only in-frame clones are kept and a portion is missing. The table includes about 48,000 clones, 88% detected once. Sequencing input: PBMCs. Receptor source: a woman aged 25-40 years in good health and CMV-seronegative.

In DNA, the CDR3 is TGTGCCAGCAATTCCGGACAGAAGAACACTGAAGCTTTCTTT. As protein: CASNSGQKNTEAFF. This chain connects TRBV6-5 to TRBJ1-1, with D possibly matching TRBD1 (6 bases). The CDR3 loop spans 14 amino acids. V was shortened by 7 bases and J by 1 base, with 13 bases between the two germline ends. The germline V gene encodes CDR1 MNHEY and CDR2 SVGAGI.

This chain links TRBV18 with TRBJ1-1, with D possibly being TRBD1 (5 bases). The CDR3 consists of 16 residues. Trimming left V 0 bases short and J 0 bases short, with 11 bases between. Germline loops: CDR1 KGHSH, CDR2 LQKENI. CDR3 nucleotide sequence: TGTGCCAGCTCACCACCCCCTCGACAGTTGAACACTGAAGCTTTCTTT. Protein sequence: CASSPPPRQLNTEAFF.

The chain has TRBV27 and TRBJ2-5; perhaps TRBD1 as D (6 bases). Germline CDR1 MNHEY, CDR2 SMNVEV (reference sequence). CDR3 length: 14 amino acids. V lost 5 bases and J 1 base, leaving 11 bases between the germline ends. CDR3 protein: CASSPQGTQETQYF. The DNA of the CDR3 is TGTGCCAGCAGTCCCCAGGGGACCCAAGAGACCCAGTACTTC.

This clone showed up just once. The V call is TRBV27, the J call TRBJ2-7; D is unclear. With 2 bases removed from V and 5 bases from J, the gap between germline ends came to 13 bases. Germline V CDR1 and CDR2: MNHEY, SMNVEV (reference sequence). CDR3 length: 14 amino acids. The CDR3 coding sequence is TGTGCCAGCAGTTTAGTGGGCCGTGCCCACGAGCAGTACTTC. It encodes CASSLVGRAHEQYF.

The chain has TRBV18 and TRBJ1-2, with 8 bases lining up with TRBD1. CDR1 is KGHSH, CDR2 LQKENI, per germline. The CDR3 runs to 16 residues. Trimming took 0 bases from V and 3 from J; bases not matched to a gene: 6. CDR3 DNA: TGTGCCAGCTCACCACCGGGTGGACAGGGTGACTATGGCTACACCTTC. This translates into CASSPPGGQGDYGYTF.

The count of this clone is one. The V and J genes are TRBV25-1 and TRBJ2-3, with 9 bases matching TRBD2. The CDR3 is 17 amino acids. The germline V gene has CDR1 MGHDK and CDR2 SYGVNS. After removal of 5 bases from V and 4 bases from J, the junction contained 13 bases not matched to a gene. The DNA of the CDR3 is TGTGCCAGCAGTCCAAGTATAGCGGGAGAGAATCCAGATACGCAGTATTTT. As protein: CASSPSIAGENPDTQYF.

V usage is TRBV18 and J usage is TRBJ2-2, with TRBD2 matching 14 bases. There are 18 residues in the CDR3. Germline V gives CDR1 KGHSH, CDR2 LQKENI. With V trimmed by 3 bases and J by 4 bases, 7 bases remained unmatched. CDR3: CASSPPGLAGVGTGELFF. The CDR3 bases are TGTGCCAGCTCACCGCCGGGACTAGCGGGAGTAGGCACCGGGGAGCTGTTTTTT.

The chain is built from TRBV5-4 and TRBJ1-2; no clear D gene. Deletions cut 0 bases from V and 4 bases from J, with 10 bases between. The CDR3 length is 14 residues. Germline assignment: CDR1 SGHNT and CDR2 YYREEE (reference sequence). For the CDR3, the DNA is TGTGCCAGCAGCTTGGGCGGTCAGATCTATGGCTACACCTTC. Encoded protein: CASSLGGQIYGYTF.

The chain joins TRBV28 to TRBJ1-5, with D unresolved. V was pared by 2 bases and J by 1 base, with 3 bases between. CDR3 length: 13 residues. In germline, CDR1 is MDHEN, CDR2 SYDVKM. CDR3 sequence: CASSLLSNQPQHF. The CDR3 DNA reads TGTGCCAGCAGTTTACTCAGCAATCAGCCCCAGCATTTT. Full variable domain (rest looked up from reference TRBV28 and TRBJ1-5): DVKVTQSSRYLVKRTGEKVFLECVQDMDHENMFWYRQDPGLGLRLIYFSYDVKMKEKGDIPEGYSVSREKKERFSLILESASTNQTSMYLCASSLLSNQPQHFGDGTRLSIL.

The CDR3 sequence: CASSVASGRDQETQYF. The CDR3, as DNA: TGTGCCAGCAGCGTAGCTAGCGGGAGGGACCAAGAGACCCAGTACTTC. The genes are TRBV9 and TRBJ2-5, with TRBD2 identical over 12 bases. The CDR3 runs 16 residues. Germline V CDR1 and CDR2: SGDLS, YYNGEE. V lost 0 bases and J lost 0; bases outside the gene matches: 0.

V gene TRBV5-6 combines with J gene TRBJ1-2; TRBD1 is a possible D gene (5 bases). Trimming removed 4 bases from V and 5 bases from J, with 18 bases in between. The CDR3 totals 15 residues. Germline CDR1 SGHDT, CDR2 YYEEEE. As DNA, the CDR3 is TGTGCCAGCAGCCCGCATCGGGGGTTAGTGTATGGCTACACCTTC. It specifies CASSPHRGLVYGYTF.

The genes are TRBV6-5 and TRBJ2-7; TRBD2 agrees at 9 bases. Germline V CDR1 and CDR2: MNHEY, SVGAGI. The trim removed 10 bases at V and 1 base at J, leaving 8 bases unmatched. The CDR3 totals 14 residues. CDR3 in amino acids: CATQRGAGSYEQYF. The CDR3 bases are TGTGCCACTCAGCGGGGGGCCGGGTCCTACGAGCAGTACTTC.

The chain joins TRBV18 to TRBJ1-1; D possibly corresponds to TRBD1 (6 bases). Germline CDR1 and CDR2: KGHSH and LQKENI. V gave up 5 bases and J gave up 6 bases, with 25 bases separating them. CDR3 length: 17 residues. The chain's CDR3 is CASSFFGPDTGRSEAFF. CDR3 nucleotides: TGTGCCAGCTCATTCTTCGGGCCGGACACAGGGCGCTCTGAAGCTTTCTTT.

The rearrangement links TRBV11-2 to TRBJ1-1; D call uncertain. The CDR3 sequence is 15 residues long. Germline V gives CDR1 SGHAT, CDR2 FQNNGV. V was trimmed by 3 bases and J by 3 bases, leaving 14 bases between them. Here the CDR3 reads CASSFSTAYYTEAFF. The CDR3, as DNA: TGTGCCAGCAGCTTTTCCACAGCCTACTACACTGAAGCTTTCTTT.

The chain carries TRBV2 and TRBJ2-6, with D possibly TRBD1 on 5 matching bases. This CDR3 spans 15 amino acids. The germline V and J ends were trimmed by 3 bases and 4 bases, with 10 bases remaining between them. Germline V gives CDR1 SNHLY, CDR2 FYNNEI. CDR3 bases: TGTGCCAGCAGTGAGGGTGGGGCAGGGGCCAACGTCCTGACTTTC. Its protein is CASSEGGAGANVLTF.

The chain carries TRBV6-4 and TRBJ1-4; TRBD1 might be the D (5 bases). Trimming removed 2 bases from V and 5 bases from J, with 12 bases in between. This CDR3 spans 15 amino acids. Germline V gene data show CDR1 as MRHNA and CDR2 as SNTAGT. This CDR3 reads CASSDGAGQNEKLFF. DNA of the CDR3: TGTGCCAGCAGTGACGGGGCAGGCCAGAATGAAAAACTGTTTTTT.

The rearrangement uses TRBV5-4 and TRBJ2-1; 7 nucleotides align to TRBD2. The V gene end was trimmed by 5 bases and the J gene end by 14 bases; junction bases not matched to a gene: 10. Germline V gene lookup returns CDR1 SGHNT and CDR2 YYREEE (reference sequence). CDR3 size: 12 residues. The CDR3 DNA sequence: TGTGCCAGCAGAGAGGGATGGGGGGGGGAGTTCTTC. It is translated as CASREGWGGEFF.